These T cell receptor beta chains were read from a single sample in a study of identical twins. TCRdb re-derived calls from the 5' RACE reads in MiXCR, one entry per CDR3 protein. The data hold 310,000 or so distinct CDR3 sequences, with about 8.3% observed a single time. The sample was also linked to a second study, of yellow fever vaccine responses in identical twins.

The sample comprised memory (CD45RO+) T cells sorted from blood. The receptor set was obtained from a woman aged 18-29 years in good health. Each CDR3 is given with its conserved first and last residue. A D gene is named only where the DNA matches it firmly. Clone size is given for some rows only: seen once, a few or many times, or a class if the clone is expanded.

j_call d_call v_call clone_size cdr3_aa cdr3_nt
TRBJ1-1 TRBD1 TRBV12-3/TRBV12-4 many CASGRDRGGNTEAFF TGTGCCAGCGGCCGGGACAGGGGGGGGAACACTGAAGCTTTCTTT
TRBJ2-3 TRBD2 TRBV7-2 many CASSLVAGGRGDTQYF TGTGCCAGCAGCTTAGTAGCGGGAGGGCGCGGAGATACGCAGTATTTT
TRBJ2-7 TRBD1 TRBV5-1 NA CASSLGQGTAHEQYF TGCGCCAGCAGCTTGGGACAGGGTACAGCCCACGAGCAGTACTTC
TRBJ2-5 NA TRBV27 many CASSFREEETQYF TGTGCCAGCAGTTTTAGGGAGGAAGAGACCCAGTACTTC
TRBJ1-5 NA TRBV20-1 NA CSARDKLTSNQPQHF TGCAGTGCTAGAGATAAGTTGACTAGCAATCAGCCCCAGCATTTT
TRBJ2-3 NA TRBV11-2 NA CASLLNSWAFGDTQYF TGTGCCAGCCTTTTGAACTCTTGGGCCTTTGGGGATACGCAGTATTTT
TRBJ2-5 TRBD2 TRBV6-1 once CASRDRAGTSWETQYF TGTGCCAGCCGGGACAGAGCCGGGACTAGCTGGGAGACCCAGTACTTC
TRBJ2-2 NA TRBV28 NA CASSLSGGPDGELFF TGTGCCAGCAGTTTATCCGGGGGGCCGGACGGGGAGCTGTTTTTT
TRBJ1-5 NA TRBV7-9 few CASSLAYRLNQPQHF TGTGCCAGCAGCTTAGCTTACAGACTCAATCAGCCCCAGCATTTT
TRBJ1-1 NA TRBV5-6 many CASSLSRLANTEAFF TGTGCCAGCAGCTTGTCCAGGTTGGCGAACACTGAAGCTTTCTTT
TRBJ2-1 TRBD1 TRBV7-8 few CASSLTWPGQGRDEQFF TGTGCCAGCAGTTTAACATGGCCGGGACAGGGAAGAGATGAGCAGTTCTTC
TRBJ1-2 TRBD1 TRBV5-1 few CASSLARGGPDTF TGCGCCAGCAGCTTGGCCAGGGGGGGGCCTGACACCTTC
TRBJ2-1 NA TRBV11-2 NA CASSLGRAGWSYNEQFF TGTGCCAGCAGCTTAGGCAGGGCTGGATGGTCCTACAATGAGCAGTTCTTC
TRBJ1-2 TRBD1 TRBV5-1 many CASSWTGNYGYTF TGCGCCAGCAGCTGGACAGGGAACTATGGCTACACCTTC
TRBJ2-7 NA TRBV19 NA CASRDTTTYEQYF TGTGCCAGTAGGGACACAACAACCTACGAGCAGTACTTC
TRBJ2-1 NA TRBV20-1 many CSAMGDRGYNEQFF TGCAGTGCTATGGGGGACCGGGGGTACAATGAGCAGTTCTTC
TRBJ2-7 NA TRBV7-2 many CASSPTAYEQYF TGTGCCAGCAGCCCTACTGCCTACGAGCAGTACTTC
TRBJ2-7 TRBD1 TRBV6-5 few CASSSNDRGPYEQYF TGTGCCAGCAGTTCCAACGACAGGGGGCCCTACGAGCAGTACTTC